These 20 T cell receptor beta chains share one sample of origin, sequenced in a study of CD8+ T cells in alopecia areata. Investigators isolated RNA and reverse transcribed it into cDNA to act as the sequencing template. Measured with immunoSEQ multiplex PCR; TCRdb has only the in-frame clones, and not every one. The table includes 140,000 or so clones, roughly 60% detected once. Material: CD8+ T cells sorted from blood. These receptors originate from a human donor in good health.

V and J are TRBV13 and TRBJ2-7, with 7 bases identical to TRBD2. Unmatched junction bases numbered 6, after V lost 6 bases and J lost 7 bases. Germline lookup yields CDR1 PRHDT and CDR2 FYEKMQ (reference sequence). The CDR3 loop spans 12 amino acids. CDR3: CASSSWGGEQYF. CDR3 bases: TGTGCCAGCAGTTCGTGGGGGGGAGAGCAGTACTTC.

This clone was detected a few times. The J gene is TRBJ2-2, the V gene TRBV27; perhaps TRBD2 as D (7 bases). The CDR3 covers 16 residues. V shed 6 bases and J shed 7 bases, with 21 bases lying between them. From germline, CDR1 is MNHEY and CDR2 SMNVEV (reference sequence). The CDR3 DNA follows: TGTGCCAGCAGGCTGAAGGTCGGGGGGCTAGGCGGGGAGCTGTTTTTT. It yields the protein CASRLKVGGLGGELFF.

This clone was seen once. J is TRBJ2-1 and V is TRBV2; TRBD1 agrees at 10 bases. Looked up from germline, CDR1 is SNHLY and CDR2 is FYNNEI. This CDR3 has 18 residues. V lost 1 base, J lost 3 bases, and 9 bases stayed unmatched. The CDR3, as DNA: TGTGCCAGCAGTGAAGAGGAAGGTCGGGACAGGGGCTACAATGAGCAGTTCTTC. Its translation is CASSEEEGRDRGYNEQFF.

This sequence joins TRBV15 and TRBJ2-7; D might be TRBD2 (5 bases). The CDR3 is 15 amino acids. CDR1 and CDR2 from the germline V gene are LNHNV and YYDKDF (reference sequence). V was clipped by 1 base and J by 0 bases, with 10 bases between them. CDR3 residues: CATSRGRAVSYEQYF. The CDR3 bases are TGTGCCACCAGCAGAGGGCGGGCGGTCTCCTACGAGCAGTACTTC.

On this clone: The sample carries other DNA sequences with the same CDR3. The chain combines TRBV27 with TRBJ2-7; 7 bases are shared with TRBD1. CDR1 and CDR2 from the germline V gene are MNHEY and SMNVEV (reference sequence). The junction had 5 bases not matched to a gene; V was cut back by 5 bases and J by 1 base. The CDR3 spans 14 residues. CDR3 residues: CASSPGTVSYEQYF. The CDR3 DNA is TGTGCCAGCAGTCCGGGGACAGTTTCCTACGAGCAGTACTTC.

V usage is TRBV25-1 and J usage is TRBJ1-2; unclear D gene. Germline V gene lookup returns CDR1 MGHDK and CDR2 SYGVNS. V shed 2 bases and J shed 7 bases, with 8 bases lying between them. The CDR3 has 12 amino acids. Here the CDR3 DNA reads TGTGCCAGCAGTGAACCCCCCGGTGGCTACACCTTC. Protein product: CASSEPPGGYTF.

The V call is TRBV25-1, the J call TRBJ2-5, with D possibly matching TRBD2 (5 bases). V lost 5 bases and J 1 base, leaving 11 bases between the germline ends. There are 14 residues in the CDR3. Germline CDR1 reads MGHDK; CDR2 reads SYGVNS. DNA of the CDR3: TGTGCCAGCAGTTCCTCGGGAAGCCAAGAGACCCAGTACTTC. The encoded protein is CASSSSGSQETQYF.

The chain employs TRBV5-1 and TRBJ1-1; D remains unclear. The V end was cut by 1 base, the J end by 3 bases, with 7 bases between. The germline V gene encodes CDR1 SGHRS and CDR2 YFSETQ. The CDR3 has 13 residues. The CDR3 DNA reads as TGCGCCAGCAGCTTGTTGGGGTACACTGAAGCTTTCTTT. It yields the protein CASSLLGYTEAFF.

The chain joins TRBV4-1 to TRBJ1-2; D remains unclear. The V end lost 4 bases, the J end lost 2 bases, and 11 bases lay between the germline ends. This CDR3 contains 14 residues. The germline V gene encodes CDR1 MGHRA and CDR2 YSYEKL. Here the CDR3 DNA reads TGCGCCAGCAGCCCTCTGGTGGAAAACTATGGCTACACCTTC. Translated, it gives CASSPLVENYGYTF.

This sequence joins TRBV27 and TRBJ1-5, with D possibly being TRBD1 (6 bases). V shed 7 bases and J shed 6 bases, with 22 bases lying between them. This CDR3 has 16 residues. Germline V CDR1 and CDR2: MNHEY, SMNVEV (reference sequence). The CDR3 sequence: CASTPAWGDRTQPQHF. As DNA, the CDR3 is TGTGCCAGCACCCCCGCCTGGGGAGACAGGACTCAGCCCCAGCATTTT.

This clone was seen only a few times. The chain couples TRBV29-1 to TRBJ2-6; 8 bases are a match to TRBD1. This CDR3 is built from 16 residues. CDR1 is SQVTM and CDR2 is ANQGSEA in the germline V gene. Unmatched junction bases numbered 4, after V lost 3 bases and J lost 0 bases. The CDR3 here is CSVEDRAFSGANVLTF. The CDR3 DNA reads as TGCAGCGTTGAGGACAGGGCCTTCTCTGGGGCCAACGTCCTGACTTTC.

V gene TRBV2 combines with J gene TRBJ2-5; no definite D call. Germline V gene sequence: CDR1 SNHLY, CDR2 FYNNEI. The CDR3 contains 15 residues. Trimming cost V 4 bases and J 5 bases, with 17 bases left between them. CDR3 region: CASSGLRPSWETQYF. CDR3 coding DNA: TGTGCCAGCAGTGGGTTACGTCCATCTTGGGAGACCCAGTACTTC.

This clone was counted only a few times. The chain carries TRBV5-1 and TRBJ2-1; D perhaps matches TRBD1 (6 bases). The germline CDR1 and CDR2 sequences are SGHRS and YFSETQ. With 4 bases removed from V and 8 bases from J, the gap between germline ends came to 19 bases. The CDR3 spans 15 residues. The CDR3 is CASSGGLWGQDEQFF. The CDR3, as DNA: TGCGCCAGCAGCGGAGGCCTGTGGGGGCAAGATGAGCAGTTCTTC.

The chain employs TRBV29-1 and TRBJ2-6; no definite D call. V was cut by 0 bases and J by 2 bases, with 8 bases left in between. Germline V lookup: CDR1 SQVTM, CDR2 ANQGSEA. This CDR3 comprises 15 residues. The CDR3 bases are TGCAGCGTTGAAGATCAGGTCGCTGGGGCCAACGTCCTGACTTTC. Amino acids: CSVEDQVAGANVLTF.

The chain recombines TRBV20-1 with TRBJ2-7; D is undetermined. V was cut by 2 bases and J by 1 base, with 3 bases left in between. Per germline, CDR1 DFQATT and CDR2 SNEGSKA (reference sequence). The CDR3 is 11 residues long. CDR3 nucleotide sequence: TGCAGTGCTAGACCGTCCTACGAGCAGTACTTC. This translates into CSARPSYEQYF.

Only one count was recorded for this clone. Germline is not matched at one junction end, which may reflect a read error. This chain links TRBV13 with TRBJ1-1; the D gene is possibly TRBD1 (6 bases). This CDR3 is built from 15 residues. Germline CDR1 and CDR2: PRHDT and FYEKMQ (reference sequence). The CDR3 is CASSPVRQVNAEAFF. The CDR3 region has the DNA TGTGCCAGCAGCCCCGTGAGACAGGTGAACGCTGAAGCTTTCTTT.

DNA of the CDR3: TGTGCCAGCAGCTTAGGGGGGCCCTCCTACGAGCAGTACTTC. Its translation is CASSLGGPSYEQYF. The genes are TRBV7-8 and TRBJ2-7; the D gene is possibly TRBD1 (6 bases). Germline CDR1 SGHVS, CDR2 FQNEAQ. The CDR3 is made up of 14 amino acids. V gave up 1 base and J gave up 0 bases, with 7 bases separating them.

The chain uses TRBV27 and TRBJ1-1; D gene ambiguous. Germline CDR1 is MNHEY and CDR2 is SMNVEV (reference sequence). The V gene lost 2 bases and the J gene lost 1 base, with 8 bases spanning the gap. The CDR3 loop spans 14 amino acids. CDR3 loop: CASSLVGTNTEAFF. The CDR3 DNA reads TGTGCCAGCAGTTTAGTCGGAACGAACACTGAAGCTTTCTTT.

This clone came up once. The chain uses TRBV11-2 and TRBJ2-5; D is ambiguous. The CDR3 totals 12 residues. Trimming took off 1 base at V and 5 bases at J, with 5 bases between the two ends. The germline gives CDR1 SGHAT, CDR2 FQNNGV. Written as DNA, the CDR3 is TGTGCCAGCAGCTTAGGATGGGAGACCCAGTACTTC. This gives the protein CASSLGWETQYF.

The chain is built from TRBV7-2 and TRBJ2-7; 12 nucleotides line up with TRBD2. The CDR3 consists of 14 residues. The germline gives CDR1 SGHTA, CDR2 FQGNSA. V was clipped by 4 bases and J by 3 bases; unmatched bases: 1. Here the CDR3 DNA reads TGTGCCAGCAGCTGGACTAGCGGGATCTACGAGCAGTACTTC. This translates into CASSWTSGIYEQYF.